These 27 T cell receptor beta chains originate from one sample sequenced in a study of shared clonotypes between healthy human individuals. Only in-frame clones appear in the TCRdb table, and some are missing; sequencing was by immunoSEQ multiplex PCR. The data contain about 2 million clones, around 95% of them singletons. The material sequenced was naive CD4+ T cells sorted from blood. Indicated subset: CD45RA+ positively selected. These receptors were taken from a young man in good health.

CDR3 region: CASSSGLAYEQYF. CDR3 sequence (DNA): TGTGCCAGCTCATCGGGACTAGCTTACGAGCAGTACTTC. This chain uses TRBV18 with TRBJ2-7; 9 bases are shared with TRBD2. Looked up from germline, CDR1 is KGHSH and CDR2 is LQKENI. Trimming removed 5 bases from V and 4 bases from J; junction bases left unmatched: 3. The CDR3 loop spans 13 amino acids.

V gene TRBV27 combines with J gene TRBJ2-3; unclear D gene. Germline lookup yields CDR1 MNHEY and CDR2 SMNVEV (reference sequence). The CDR3 runs 16 residues. V was cut by 7 bases and J by 0 bases, with 17 bases left in between. Written as DNA, the CDR3 is TGTGCCAGCAACTCACGGGCGTACCCTAGCACAGATACGCAGTATTTT. As protein: CASNSRAYPSTDTQYF.

The J gene is TRBJ2-5, the V gene TRBV9, with 10 bases fitting TRBD1. V trimming: 3 bases; J trimming: 4 bases; junction bases outside the gene matches: 12. This CDR3 spans 17 amino acids. The V gene's germline CDR1 is SGDLS and CDR2 YYNGEE. This chain's CDR3 is CASSAHTGQGSRETQYF. The CDR3, as DNA: TGTGCCAGCAGCGCGCACACGGGACAGGGGAGTAGAGAGACCCAGTACTTC.

The chain joins TRBV7-2 to TRBJ2-7; 10 bases are shared with TRBD2. The CDR3 extends over 17 amino acids. Germline lookup yields CDR1 SGHTA and CDR2 FQGNSA. V trimming: 3 bases; J trimming: 2 bases; junction bases outside the gene matches: 10. CDR3 loop: CASSLGSSGSFPYEQYF. The CDR3 DNA follows: TGTGCCAGCAGCTTGGGCTCTAGCGGGAGTTTCCCCTACGAGCAGTACTTC.

The chain is built from TRBV20-1 and TRBJ2-1; D remains unclear. Per the germline V gene, CDR1 is DFQATT and CDR2 is SNEGSKA (reference sequence). The CDR3 runs to 11 residues. V lost 6 bases and J lost 9, with 12 bases in between. CDR3 protein: CSARNYPEQFF. For the CDR3, the DNA is TGCAGTGCCCGGAACTACCCTGAGCAGTTCTTC.

The genes are TRBV27 and TRBJ1-1; 8 nucleotides align to TRBD1. Germline assignment: CDR1 MNHEY and CDR2 SMNVEV (reference sequence). This CDR3 spans 16 amino acids. With V trimmed by 4 bases and J by 5 bases, 12 bases remained unmatched. The CDR3 DNA reads as TGTGCCAGCAGTTCTCGGACAGGGACTTTTTTAACTGAAGCTTTCTTT. This encodes CASSSRTGTFLTEAFF.

This clone was seen a single time. The J gene is TRBJ2-4, the V gene TRBV19; 10 bases match TRBD2. The CDR3 is made up of 14 amino acids. The germline V gene encodes CDR1 LNHDA and CDR2 SQIVND (reference sequence). With 5 bases clipped from V and 5 bases from J, the junction kept 3 bases outside the gene matches. In DNA form, the CDR3 reads TGTGCCAGTAGTGTGCTAGCGGGGGAAAACATTCAGTACTTC. Its protein is CASSVLAGENIQYF.

The rearrangement links TRBV9 to TRBJ1-3; 7 bases agree with TRBD1. Germline CDR1 is SGDLS and CDR2 is YYNGEE. CDR3 length: 16 residues. The V gene end was trimmed by 4 bases and the J gene end by 0 bases; junction bases not matched to a gene: 7. CDR3 sequence reads: CASSQGQQGSGNTIYF. CDR3 sequence (DNA): TGTGCCAGCAGCCAGGGACAGCAGGGCTCTGGAAACACCATATATTTT.

This clone was detected once. This chain uses TRBV10-3 with TRBJ2-6, with 9 bases that match TRBD1. Germline CDR1 ENHRY, CDR2 SYGVKD. This CDR3 region has 18 residues. V trimming: 4 bases; J trimming: 0 bases; junction bases outside the gene matches: 7. The CDR3 is CAISGDRAIISGANVLTF. The CDR3 DNA is TGTGCCATCAGTGGGGACAGGGCCATTATCTCTGGGGCCAACGTCCTGACTTTC.

This clone was detected ten times or more. The chain's CDR3 is CASRRGKAPQETQYF. CDR3 nucleotide sequence: TGTGCCAGCAGGCGAGGAAAGGCCCCCCAAGAGACCCAGTACTTC. V gene TRBV7-2 combines with J gene TRBJ2-5; D is unclear. V was clipped by 6 bases and J by 1 base, with 15 bases between them. This CDR3 has 15 residues. CDR1 SGHTA and CDR2 FQGNSA come from the germline V gene.

The chain uses TRBV19 and TRBJ2-7; 7 bases agree with TRBD2. V was pared by 6 bases and J by 5 bases, with 13 bases of the junction left unmatched. The CDR3 consists of 15 residues. CDR1 and CDR2 from the germline V gene are LNHDA and SQIVND (reference sequence). CDR3 sequence reads: CASSSSVRGFDEQYF. For the CDR3, the DNA is TGTGCCAGTAGCAGTTCTGTGCGGGGGTTCGACGAGCAGTACTTC.

The genes are TRBV30 and TRBJ2-2; D gene unclear. Germline lookup yields CDR1 GTSNPN and CDR2 SVGIG (reference sequence). The ends were cut back, 1 base at V and 5 bases at J, with 14 bases in the middle. The CDR3 is made up of 15 amino acids. CDR3 protein: CAWSATSVRTGELFF. CDR3 DNA sequence: TGTGCCTGGAGTGCAACGTCAGTAAGGACCGGGGAGCTGTTTTTT.

As regards this clone: A read error may account for a junction end that differs from germline. The V gene is TRBV7-7, the J gene TRBJ1-3, with D uncertain. Germline loops: CDR1 SSHAT, CDR2 FNYEAQ (reference sequence). The CDR3 is 13 amino acids. The CDR3 here is CASSSDSGNTIYF. In nucleotides, the CDR3 is TGTGCTAGCAGCTCCGATTCTGGAAACACCATATATTTT.

This clone was counted once. Other DNA sequences within the sample encode an identical CDR3. The chain combines TRBV7-9 with TRBJ1-4, with 9 bases matching TRBD1. The CDR3 loop spans 16 amino acids. The V gene end was trimmed by 4 bases and the J gene end by 1 base; junction bases not matched to a gene: 4. Germline V CDR1 and CDR2: SEHNR, FQNEAQ (reference sequence). The CDR3 coding sequence is TGTGCCAGCAGCTCGGGACAGGGAGAAACTAATGAAAAACTGTTTTTT. It codes for CASSSGQGETNEKLFF.

V is TRBV9 and J is TRBJ2-5, with no clear D. V gave up 4 bases and J gave up 2 bases, with 9 bases separating them. This CDR3 comprises 13 residues. Germline V lookup: CDR1 SGDLS, CDR2 YYNGEE. The CDR3 reads CASSIAWQETQYF. The DNA for the CDR3 is TGTGCCAGCAGCATAGCCTGGCAAGAGACCCAGTACTTC.

This chain connects TRBV7-3 to TRBJ2-3; D is possibly TRBD2 (7 bases). There are 16 residues in the CDR3. Per germline, CDR1 SGHTA and CDR2 FQGTGA. V lost 2 bases to trimming and J lost 5 bases, with 17 bases between them. The CDR3, as DNA: TGTGCCAGCAGCTTATCGGGGGGCCCCCCCCTAGATACGCAGTATTTT. This translates into CASSLSGGPPLDTQYF. The full variable domain, its missing parts supplied by reference TRBV7-3 and TRBJ2-3, is GAGVSQTPSNKVTEKGKYVELRCDPISGHTALYWYRQSLGQGPEFLIYFQGTGAADDSGLPNDRFFAVRPEGSVSTLKIQRTERGDSAVYLCASSLSGGPPLDTQYFGPGTRLTVL.

The gene calls are TRBV6-4 and TRBJ1-1, with 12 bases lining up with TRBD1. The junction had 4 bases not matched to a gene; V was cut back by 5 bases and J by 3 bases. Germline V CDR1 and CDR2: MRHNA, SNTAGT. The CDR3 has 15 amino acids. For the CDR3, the DNA is TGTGCCAGCAGTCCCGGGACAGGGGGCTACACTGAAGCTTTCTTT. This gives the protein CASSPGTGGYTEAFF.

The chain recombines TRBV9 with TRBJ2-1; 8 nucleotides match TRBD2. CDR3 length equals 14 residues. V dropped 0 bases and J dropped 12; count of bases not matched to a gene: 8. CDR1 is SGDLS and CDR2 is YYNGEE in the germline V gene. The CDR3 loop reads CASSVATIAGRQFF. Written as DNA, the CDR3 is TGTGCCAGCAGCGTAGCTACTATAGCGGGACGGCAGTTCTTC.

On this clone itself: Different DNA sequences within this sample yield the same CDR3. The genes are TRBV11-2 and TRBJ1-1; 7 bases map to TRBD1. The V gene end was trimmed by 2 bases and the J gene end by 5 bases; junction bases not matched to a gene: 2. Germline CDR1 and CDR2: SGHAT and FQNNGV. This CDR3 spans 13 amino acids. This CDR3 is CASSLTGVTEAFF. CDR3 in DNA: TGTGCCAGCAGCTTAACAGGGGTTACTGAAGCTTTCTTT.

The chain carries TRBV15 and TRBJ2-7; D perhaps matches TRBD2 (5 bases). CDR1 is LNHNV, CDR2 YYDKDF, per germline (reference sequence). The CDR3 is 16 amino acids. Between the trimmed V and J ends, which lost 1 base and 3 bases, there was a span of 16 bases. The CDR3 spells CATSRASGSAIYEQYF. DNA of the CDR3: TGTGCCACCAGCAGAGCCTCGGGAAGCGCTATCTACGAGCAGTACTTC.

CDR3 loop: CASRNSGTPPYEQYF. The CDR3 region has the DNA TGTGCCAGCCGAAATTCCGGGACACCCCCCTACGAGCAGTACTTC. The chain has TRBV28 and TRBJ2-7; maybe TRBD1 (6 bases). The CDR3 contains 15 residues. The germline gives CDR1 MDHEN, CDR2 SYDVKM. V was clipped by 8 bases and J by 2 bases, with 19 bases between them.

The CDR3 loop is CASSFRTVLHYEQYF. CDR3 DNA: TGTGCCAGCAGCTTCCGGACCGTGTTACACTACGAGCAGTACTTC. V usage is TRBV5-6 and J usage is TRBJ2-7; D is undetermined. The CDR3 covers 15 residues. In germline, CDR1 is SGHDT, CDR2 YYEEEE. V lost 2 bases to trimming and J lost 3 bases, with 15 bases between them.

This chain uses TRBV7-2 with TRBJ1-4; D gene ambiguous. The CDR3 consists of 13 residues. The V and J ends lost 4 bases and 10 bases respectively, with 13 bases between them. Germline loops: CDR1 SGHTA, CDR2 FQGNSA. This CDR3 reads CASSSDQGRKLFF. CDR3 sequence (DNA): TGTGCCAGCAGCTCGGACCAAGGACGAAAACTGTTTTTT.

J is TRBJ2-3 and V is TRBV6-1, with D maybe TRBD2 (5 bases). Germline lookup yields CDR1 MNHNS and CDR2 SASEGT. With 3 bases removed from V and 0 bases from J, the gap between germline ends came to 7 bases. The CDR3 covers 14 residues. CDR3 protein: CASSDAGSTDTQYF. The CDR3 DNA follows: TGTGCCAGCAGTGACGCGGGTAGCACAGATACGCAGTATTTT.

About this clone: Additional DNA sequences in this sample encode the identical CDR3. The gene calls are TRBV4-1 and TRBJ1-2; TRBD1 might be the D (5 bases). Trimming cost V 4 bases and J 3 bases, with 9 bases left between them. Germline CDR1 MGHRA, CDR2 YSYEKL. This CDR3 comprises 13 residues. CDR3 sequence (DNA): TGCGCCAGCAGCCCCCAGGGAGACTATGGCTACACCTTC. It encodes CASSPQGDYGYTF.

As to this clone: Other DNA sequences from this sample encode an identical CDR3 as well. The genes are TRBV7-2 and TRBJ2-2, with D possibly being TRBD1 (5 bases). The CDR3 length is 14 residues. Germline V lookup: CDR1 SGHTA, CDR2 FQGNSA. The V end lost 6 bases, the J end lost 2 bases, and 10 bases lay between the germline ends. CDR3 sequence: CASRKDSNTGELFF. CDR3 DNA sequence: TGTGCCAGCAGAAAAGACAGCAACACCGGGGAGCTGTTTTTT. Looking up the rest from reference TRBV7-2 and TRBJ2-2 gives the full variable domain: GAGVSQSPSNKVTEKGKDVELRCDPISGHTALYWYRQSLGQGLEFLIYFQGNSAPDKSGLPSDRFSAERTGGSVSTLTIQRTQQEDSAVYLCASRKDSNTGELFFGEGSRLTVL.

The chain employs TRBV7-8 and TRBJ2-7; 13 nucleotides line up with TRBD2. This CDR3 contains 15 residues. Germline-derived CDR1 and CDR2 are SGHVS and FQNEAQ. V trimming: 4 bases; J trimming: 3 bases; junction bases outside the gene matches: 3. CDR3 sequence: CASSSGLAGVYEQYF. CDR3 coding DNA: TGTGCCAGCAGCTCCGGACTAGCGGGAGTCTACGAGCAGTACTTC. Using reference TRBV7-8 and TRBJ2-7 for the parts outside the CDR3, the full variable domain is GAGVSQSPRYKVAKRGQDVALRCDPISGHVSLFWYQQALGQGPEFLTYFQNEAQLDKSGLPSDRFFAERPEGSVSTLKIQRTQQEDSAVYLCASSSGLAGVYEQYFGPGTRLTVT.